What follows describes a single T cell receptor (beta chain). The same CDR3 arises from other DNA sequences in this sample as well. These data are taken from a study of T cell responses to AZD1222 COVID-19 vaccine. The CDR3 runs 14 residues. Unmatched junction bases numbered 3, after V lost 3 bases and J lost 1 base. Per the germline V gene, CDR1 is SGHRS and CDR2 is YFSETQ. TCRdb's copy holds only in-frame clones and misses some; the assay was immunoSEQ multiplex PCR. The sample consists of some 130,000 clones, more than 75% of them appearing once. This chain links TRBV5-1 with TRBJ1-1; 7 bases are shared with TRBD1. Sequencing used peripheral blood, obtained on day 0 of AZD1222 vaccination. The clonotype comes from an adult in good health. The CDR3 protein is CASSSQGGNTEAFF. CDR3 DNA sequence: TGCGCCAGCAGCTCTCAGGGGGGGAACACTGAAGCTTTCTTT.